One sample yielded the 17 T cell receptor beta chains listed below, sequenced in a study of shared clonotypes between healthy human individuals. TCRdb keeps only in-frame clones here, not all; method: immunoSEQ multiplex PCR. The sample shows hundreds of thousands of clones, roughly 96% of them seen only once. Naive CD8 cells were CD45RO-negative, positively selected for CCR7, excluding terminally differentiated effector memory CD45RA+ cells. The specimen sequenced was naive CD8+ T cells sorted from blood. Receptor source: a man aged 30-40 years in good health.

The CDR3 loop reads CASSLAGGLEQYF. Here the CDR3 DNA reads TGTGCCAGCAGTTTAGCGGGAGGGCTCGAGCAGTACTTC. V usage is TRBV7-3 and J usage is TRBJ2-7; 11 bases agree with TRBD2. The length of the CDR3 is 13 residues. V shed 6 bases and J 6 bases; nucleotides not matched to a gene: 4. CDR1 is SGHTA, CDR2 FQGTGA, per germline.

This chain joins TRBV7-9 and TRBJ2-1; a possible D gene is TRBD1 (5 bases). V lost 5 bases and J 0 bases, leaving 11 bases between the germline ends. From germline, CDR1 is SEHNR and CDR2 FQNEAQ (reference sequence). There are 15 residues in the CDR3. The CDR3, as DNA: TGTGCCAGCAGCCAGGGCTGGAGCTCCTACAATGAGCAGTTCTTC. Its translation is CASSQGWSSYNEQFF.

The rearrangement joins TRBV10-2 to TRBJ2-1; TRBD2 matches 8 bases. From germline, CDR1 is WSHSY and CDR2 SAAADI. This CDR3 contains 15 residues. With V trimmed by 5 bases and J by 0 bases, 3 bases remained unmatched. The CDR3 nucleotides are TGCGCCAGCAGTAGCGGGAGTGGCTCCTACAATGAGCAGTTCTTC. Translating gives CASSSGSGSYNEQFF.

V gene TRBV27 combines with J gene TRBJ1-1; TRBD1 matches 8 bases. Germline lookup yields CDR1 MNHEY and CDR2 SMNVEV (reference sequence). The V segment lost 1 base and the J segment 6 bases; nucleotides outside the gene matches: 13. The CDR3 runs 17 residues. CDR3 bases: TGTGCCAGCAGTTTATTGGGCCCGACAGGGGTTATAGCTGAAGCTTTCTTT. Its translation: CASSLLGPTGVIAEAFF.

The chain combines TRBV6-5 with TRBJ1-1; D remains ambiguous. The CDR3 has 13 residues. Trimming stripped 5 bases from V and 1 base from J, with 8 bases between. Per germline, CDR1 MNHEY and CDR2 SVGAGI. Here the CDR3 DNA reads TGTGCCAGCAGTACCGCGGGGAACACTGAAGCTTTCTTT. Amino acids: CASSTAGNTEAFF.

The chain is built from TRBV2 and TRBJ2-3; D could derive from TRBD1 or TRBD2 (5 bases each). The CDR3 is 15 residues long. Germline V CDR1 and CDR2: SNHLY, FYNNEI. V was clipped by 4 bases and J by 3 bases, with 14 bases between them. The CDR3 is CASSGDPGGTDTQYF. DNA for the CDR3: TGTGCCAGCAGTGGGGACCCCGGTGGGACAGATACGCAGTATTTT.

V is TRBV7-6 and J is TRBJ2-4; D is unresolved. V gave up 0 bases and J gave up 3 bases, with 15 bases separating them. The germline gives CDR1 SGHVS, CDR2 FNYEAQ. There are 17 residues in the CDR3. The CDR3 here is CASSLASSSLGKNIQYF. The CDR3 DNA is TGTGCCAGCAGCTTAGCGTCGTCCTCCTTGGGCAAAAACATTCAGTACTTC.

The chain uses TRBV7-9 and TRBJ1-3, with D unclear. Trimming took off 1 base at V and 0 bases at J, with 10 bases between the two ends. The germline V gene has CDR1 SEHNR and CDR2 FQNEAQ (reference sequence). The CDR3 has 16 amino acids. CDR3: CASSLVAQLSGNTIYF. Written as DNA, the CDR3 is TGTGCCAGCAGCTTAGTGGCACAGCTCTCTGGAAACACCATATATTTT.

This chain joins TRBV27 and TRBJ2-3, with 11 nucleotides matching TRBD2. CDR3 length equals 15 residues. Germline V gene lookup returns CDR1 MNHEY and CDR2 SMNVEV (reference sequence). V shed 6 bases and J 6 bases; nucleotides not matched to a gene: 8. The DNA for the CDR3 is TGTGCCAGCAGCCCGACTAGCGGGATGGTGGATACGCAGTATTTT. Protein product: CASSPTSGMVDTQYF.

The V call is TRBV10-3, the J call TRBJ2-5; tentatively, D is TRBD1 (7 bases). Germline loops: CDR1 ENHRY, CDR2 SYGVKD. This CDR3 spans 15 amino acids. The germline V and J ends were trimmed by 3 bases and 7 bases, with 18 bases remaining between them. Here the CDR3 reads CAISDWDRTEGTQYF. The CDR3, as DNA: TGTGCCATCAGTGACTGGGACAGAACGGAGGGGACCCAGTACTTC.

DNA of the CDR3: TGTGCCAGCAGCTTAGTGTTCGGGGCCATGAACACTGAAGCTTTCTTT. It translates to CASSLVFGAMNTEAFF. This rearrangement joins TRBV7-8 to TRBJ1-1; a weak D match, TRBD1 (5 bases). Germline CDR1 is SGHVS and CDR2 is FQNEAQ. With 1 base removed from V and 0 bases from J, the gap between germline ends came to 12 bases. This CDR3 comprises 16 residues.

The chain couples TRBV5-6 to TRBJ2-1; 7 nucleotides agree with TRBD2. The CDR3 runs to 16 residues. V lost 2 bases, J lost 3 bases, and 8 bases stayed unmatched. CDR1 and CDR2 from the germline V gene are SGHDT and YYEEEE. The CDR3 bases are TGTGCCAGCAGCTTTCGGGGGGAAGTTGTCTACAATGAGCAGTTCTTC. Protein: CASSFRGEVVYNEQFF.

This clone was seen a single time. This chain connects TRBV29-1 to TRBJ2-7; 8 bases are shared with TRBD1. The CDR3 consists of 12 residues. The junction had 6 bases not matched to a gene; V was cut back by 8 bases and J by 3 bases. Germline V gene sequence: CDR1 SQVTM, CDR2 ANQGSEA. CDR3 bases: TGCAGCTTCCGTGACAGGGGCTACGAGCAGTACTTC. Its translation is CSFRDRGYEQYF.

J is TRBJ2-7 and V is TRBV27; D not resolved. The length of the CDR3 is 14 residues. The germline V gene encodes CDR1 MNHEY and CDR2 SMNVEV (reference sequence). Trimming took off 3 bases at V and 5 bases at J, with 14 bases between the two ends. CDR3 nucleotide sequence: TGTGCCAGCAGTTTGTTAGACGTTCGGGACGAGCAGTACTTC. Protein product: CASSLLDVRDEQYF.

This chain links TRBV2 with TRBJ2-6; TRBD2 matches 10 bases. In germline, CDR1 is SNHLY, CDR2 FYNNEI. The length of the CDR3 is 18 residues. The J segment lost 1 base and the V segment lost 2 bases, leaving 5 bases of the junction unmatched. The chain's CDR3 is CASSEFWTSGSGANVLTF. Here the CDR3 DNA reads TGTGCCAGCAGTGAATTTTGGACTAGCGGTTCTGGGGCCAACGTCCTGACTTTC.

Comment on this clone: The same CDR3 also results from other DNA sequences found in this sample. V usage is TRBV9 and J usage is TRBJ2-7, with 8 nucleotides matching TRBD2. Trimming took 5 bases from V and 0 from J; bases not matched to a gene: 7. Per germline, CDR1 SGDLS and CDR2 YYNGEE. The CDR3 spans 15 residues. The CDR3 region is CASSATGTSSYEQYF. The DNA of the CDR3 is TGTGCCAGCAGTGCTACCGGGACTAGCTCCTACGAGCAGTACTTC. The whole variable domain, filled in from reference TRBV9 and TRBJ2-7, reads DSGVTQTPKHLITATGQRVTLRCSPRSGDLSVYWYQQSLDQGLQFLIQYYNGEERAKGNILERFSAQQFPDLHSELNLSSLELGDSALYFCASSATGTSSYEQYFGPGTRLTVT.

This sequence joins TRBV5-1 and TRBJ2-2; D ambiguous. The germline V gene encodes CDR1 SGHRS and CDR2 YFSETQ. CDR3 length equals 12 residues. The V and J ends lost 7 bases and 4 bases respectively, with 8 bases between them. The CDR3 DNA sequence: TGCGCCAGCTTGATAGGCACCGGGGAGCTGTTTTTT. Encoded protein: CASLIGTGELFF.